This record looks at one T cell receptor (beta chain) sequence and its context. Residents of 24 US areas, aged roughly 18 to 89 years, made up the participants. These data originate in a study of blood T cell repertoires in COVID-19. The CDR3 extends over 15 amino acids. With 3 bases clipped from V and 1 base from J, the junction kept 3 bases outside the gene matches. Germline V lookup: CDR1 SGDLS, CDR2 YYNGEE. This table comes from immunoSEQ multiplex PCR, and its TCRdb copy is limited to in-frame clones, with some not included. This table holds about 300,000 clones, roughly 89% found once. The TCR originated in a man aged 60-69 years who had recovered from COVID-19. The J gene is TRBJ2-7, the V gene TRBV9; 11 nucleotides match TRBD2. The source material was PBMCs or T cells enriched from blood (not recorded which). In DNA, the CDR3 is TGTGCCAGCAGCGAGGGACTAGCGGTATCCTACGAGCAGTACTTC. It yields the protein CASSEGLAVSYEQYF. The complete variable domain, with remaining parts taken from reference TRBV9 and TRBJ2-7, reads DSGVTQTPKHLITATGQRVTLRCSPRSGDLSVYWYQQSLDQGLQFLIQYYNGEERAKGNILERFSAQQFPDLHSELNLSSLELGDSALYFCASSEGLAVSYEQYFGPGTRLTVT.